This T cell receptor (beta chain) was found in a study of blood T cell repertoires in COVID-19 (dated by TCRdb to between 2020 and 2021). Background on the whole study: Samples covering the acute and convalescent phases of COVID-19 were provided by collaborators in the United States, Italy and Spain. The prospective study material was composed of cDNA or gDNA derived from T cells, B-cell-depleted T cells, or PBMCs. Deeply sampled blood TCRbeta repertoires from subjects exposed to, actively infected with, or recovered from COVID-19 were included in the dataset. A freely available public database, intended as a resource for researchers studying the immune response to SARS-CoV-2, is where the repertoires were released. The samples were drawn from two sources: the first 160 participants of the ongoing ImmuneRACE study, and 950 to 1,500 subjects contributed by 6 global collaborators. The sample metadata nearly always contained a de-identified subject ID, COVID-19 status, age in years and sex. Where available, HLA class I and class II types were taken from metadata supplied by the sample provider and were not determined by assay-based typing.

The collaborating institutions used their own protocols to collect whole blood in K2EDTA tubes. For TCRbeta analysis, collaborator samples were shipped as frozen whole blood, as isolated PBMCs, or as DNA extracted from either sample type. Turning to this clone: Its binding antigen is unknown. No base qualities exist here, and no much larger clone lies one base off it.

The immunoSEQ Assay, a bias-controlled multiplex PCR, was used to amplify TCRbeta CDR3 regions from genomic DNA. In the original analysis: The number of nucleated cells in each sample was estimated from the amplification of reference gene primers within the assay. To quantify the absolute abundance of each unique TCRbeta CDR3 rearrangement, sequence reads were collapsed and filtered. For each sample, productive Simpson clonality was calculated by taking the square root of Simpson's diversity index across productive rearrangements. In TCRdb, the immuneACCESS table is reduced to in-frame sequences with V and J assigned. These tables do not hold every clone; where another copy was compared, an unresolved V gene accounts for under half, and the others remain unexplained. The V and J calls and clone size come from that table; D and trimming were worked out from the DNA. The sample table shows about 130,000 clones, and roughly four fifths are seen once. The ten biggest clones cover around 9.8% of the sample.

Trimmed from V: 7 bases; trimmed from J: 3 bases; junction bases lacking a gene match: 8. Reading from cysteine to phenylalanine, the CDR3 counts 15 amino acids. The CDR3 DNA has 45 bases and is translated from base 1. According to the germline V gene, CDR1 reads MNHEY and CDR2 reads SVGAGI. The paper as a whole reports these results and caveats: How much clinical and demographic metadata was included differed by source and by participant, and the metadata was provided uncurated.

Specimen: peripheral blood. This sequence uses TRBV6-5 and TRBJ2-2; 7 middle bases align to TRBD2. This receptor was obtained from a man aged 35-49 years with active or convalescent COVID-19. The nucleotide sequence is given as TGTGCCAGCAATCCGACCCGGGAGGACACCGGGGAGCTGTTTTTT. It codes for CASNPTREDTGELFF.